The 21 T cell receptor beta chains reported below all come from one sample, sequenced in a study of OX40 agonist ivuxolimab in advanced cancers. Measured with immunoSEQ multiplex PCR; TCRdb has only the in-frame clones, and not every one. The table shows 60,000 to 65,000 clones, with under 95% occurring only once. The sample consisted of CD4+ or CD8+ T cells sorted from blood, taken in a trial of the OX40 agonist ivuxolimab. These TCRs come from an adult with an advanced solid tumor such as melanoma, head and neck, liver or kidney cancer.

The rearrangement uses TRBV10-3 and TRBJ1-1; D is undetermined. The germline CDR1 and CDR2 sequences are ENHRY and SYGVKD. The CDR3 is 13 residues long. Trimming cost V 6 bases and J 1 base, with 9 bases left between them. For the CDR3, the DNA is TGTGCCATCAGCCTGACGGGGAACACTGAAGCTTTCTTT. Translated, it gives CAISLTGNTEAFF.

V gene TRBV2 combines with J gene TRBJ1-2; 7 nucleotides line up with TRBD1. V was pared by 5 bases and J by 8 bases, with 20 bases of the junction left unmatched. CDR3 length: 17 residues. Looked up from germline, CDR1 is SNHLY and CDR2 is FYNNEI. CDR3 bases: TGTGCCAGCAGTTTGGGGGGTGGGACAGCCGCGCCGGGAGGCTACACCTTC. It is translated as CASSLGGGTAAPGGYTF.

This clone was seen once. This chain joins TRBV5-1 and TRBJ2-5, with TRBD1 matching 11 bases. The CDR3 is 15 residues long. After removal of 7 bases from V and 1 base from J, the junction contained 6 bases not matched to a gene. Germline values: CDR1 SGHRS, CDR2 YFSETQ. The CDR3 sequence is CASGGTGGFQETQYF. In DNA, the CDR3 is TGCGCCAGCGGAGGGACAGGGGGGTTCCAAGAGACCCAGTACTTC. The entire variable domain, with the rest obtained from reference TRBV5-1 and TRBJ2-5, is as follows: KAGVTQTPRYLIKTRGQQVTLSCSPISGHRSVSWYQQTPGQGLQFLFEYFSETQRNKGNFPGRFSGRQFSNSRSEMNVSTLELGDSALYLCASGGTGGFQETQYFGPGTRLLVL.

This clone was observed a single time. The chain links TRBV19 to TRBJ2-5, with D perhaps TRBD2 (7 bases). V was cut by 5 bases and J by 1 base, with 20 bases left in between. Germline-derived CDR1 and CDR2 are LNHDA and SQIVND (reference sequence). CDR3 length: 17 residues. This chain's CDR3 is CASSGGALAASQETQYF. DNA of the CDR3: TGTGCCAGTAGTGGGGGGGCGCTAGCGGCAAGCCAAGAGACCCAGTACTTC. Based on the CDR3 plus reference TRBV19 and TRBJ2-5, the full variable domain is DGGITQSPKYLFRKEGQNVTLSCEQNLNHDAMYWYRQDPGQGLRLIYYSQIVNDFQKGDIAEGYSVSREKKESFPLTVTSAQKNPTAFYLCASSGGALAASQETQYFGPGTRLLVL.

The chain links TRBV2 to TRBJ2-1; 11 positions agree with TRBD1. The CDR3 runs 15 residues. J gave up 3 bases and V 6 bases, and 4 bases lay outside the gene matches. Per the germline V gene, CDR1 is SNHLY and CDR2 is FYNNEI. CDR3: CASSPGQGVYNEQFF. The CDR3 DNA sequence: TGTGCCAGCAGCCCGGGACAGGGGGTCTACAATGAGCAGTTCTTC. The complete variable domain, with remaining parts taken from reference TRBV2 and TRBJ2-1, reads EPEVTQTPSHQVTQMGQEVILRCVPISNHLYFYWYRQILGQKVEFLVSFYNNEISEKSEIFDDQFSVERPDGSNFTLKIRSTKLEDSAMYFCASSPGQGVYNEQFFGPGTRLTVL.

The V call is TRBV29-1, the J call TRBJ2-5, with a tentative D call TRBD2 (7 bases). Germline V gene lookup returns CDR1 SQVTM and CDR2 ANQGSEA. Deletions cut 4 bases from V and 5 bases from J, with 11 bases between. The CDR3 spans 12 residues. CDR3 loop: CSVGGGAETQYF. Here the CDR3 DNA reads TGCAGCGTTGGGGGGGGCGCGGAGACCCAGTACTTC. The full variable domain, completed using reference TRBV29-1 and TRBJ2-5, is SAVISQKPSRDICQRGTSLTIQCQVDSQVTMMFWYRQQPGQSLTLIATANQGSEATYESGFVIDKFPISRPNLTFSTLTVSNMSPEDSSIYLCSVGGGAETQYFGPGTRLLVL.

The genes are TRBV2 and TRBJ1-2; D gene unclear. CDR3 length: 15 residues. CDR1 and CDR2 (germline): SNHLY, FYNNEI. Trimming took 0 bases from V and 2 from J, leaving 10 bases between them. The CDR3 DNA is TGTGCCAGCAGTGAAGCGAGGACGGTAAACTATGGCTACACCTTC. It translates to CASSEARTVNYGYTF.

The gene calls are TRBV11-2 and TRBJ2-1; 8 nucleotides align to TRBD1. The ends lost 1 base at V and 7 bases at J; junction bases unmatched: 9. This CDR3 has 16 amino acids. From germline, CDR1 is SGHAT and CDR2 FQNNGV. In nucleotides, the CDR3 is TGTGCCAGCAGCTTAGTTGCAGGGGGCGCATTTAATGAGCAGTTCTTC. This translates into CASSLVAGGAFNEQFF.

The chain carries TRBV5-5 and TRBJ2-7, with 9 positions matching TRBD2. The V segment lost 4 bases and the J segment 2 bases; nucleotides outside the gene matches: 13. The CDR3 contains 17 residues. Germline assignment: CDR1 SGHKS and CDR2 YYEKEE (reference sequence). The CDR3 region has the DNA TGTGCCAGCAGCCCGCCCCTTTGGACTAGCGCAACCTACGAGCAGTACTTC. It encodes CASSPPLWTSATYEQYF.

DNA for the CDR3: TGTGCCAGTAGTGTCGGGACCCCAGATACGCAGTATTTT. Translating gives CASSVGTPDTQYF. The rearrangement uses TRBV19 and TRBJ2-3, with D possibly being TRBD1 or TRBD2 (5 bases each). The CDR3 has 13 residues. CDR1 and CDR2 from the germline V gene are LNHDA and SQIVND (reference sequence). V was clipped by 5 bases and J by 4 bases, with 10 bases between them.

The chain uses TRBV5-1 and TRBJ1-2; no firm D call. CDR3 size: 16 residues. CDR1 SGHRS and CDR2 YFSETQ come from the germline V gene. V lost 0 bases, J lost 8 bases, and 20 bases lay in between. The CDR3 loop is CASSLAQDTGQWGYTF. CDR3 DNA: TGCGCCAGCAGCTTGGCCCAAGACACCGGTCAATGGGGCTACACCTTC.

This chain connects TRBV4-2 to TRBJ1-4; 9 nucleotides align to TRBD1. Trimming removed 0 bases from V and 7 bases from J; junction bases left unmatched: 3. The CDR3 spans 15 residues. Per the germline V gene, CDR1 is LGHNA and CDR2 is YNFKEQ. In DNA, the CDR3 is TGTGCCAGCAGCCAAGAGGGACAGGGAAGTGAAAAACTGTTTTTT. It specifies CASSQEGQGSEKLFF.

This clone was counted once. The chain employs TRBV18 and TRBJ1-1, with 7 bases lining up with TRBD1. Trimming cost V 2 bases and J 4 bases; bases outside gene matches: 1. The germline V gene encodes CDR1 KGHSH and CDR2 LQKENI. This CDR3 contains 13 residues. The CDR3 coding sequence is TGTGCCAGCTCACCAGGACAGGCCACTGAAGCTTTCTTT. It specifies CASSPGQATEAFF.

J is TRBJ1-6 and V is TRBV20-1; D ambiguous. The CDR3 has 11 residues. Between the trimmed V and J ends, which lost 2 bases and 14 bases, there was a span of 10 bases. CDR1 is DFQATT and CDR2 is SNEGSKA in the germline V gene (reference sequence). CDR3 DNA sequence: TGCAGTGCTAGATTCCGGTTGTCCCTCCACTTT. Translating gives CSARFRLSLHF.

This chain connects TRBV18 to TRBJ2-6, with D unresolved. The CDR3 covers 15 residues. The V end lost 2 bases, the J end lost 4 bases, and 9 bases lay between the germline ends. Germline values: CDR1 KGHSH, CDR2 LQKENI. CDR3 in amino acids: CASSPILAGANVLTF. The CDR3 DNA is TGTGCCAGCTCACCAATCCTGGCCGGGGCCAACGTCCTGACTTTC.

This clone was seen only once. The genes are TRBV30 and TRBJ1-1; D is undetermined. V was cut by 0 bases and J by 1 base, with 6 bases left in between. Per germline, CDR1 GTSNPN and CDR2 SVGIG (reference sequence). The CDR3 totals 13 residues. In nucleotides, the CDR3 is TGTGCCTGGAGTGTACTTGCGAACACTGAAGCTTTCTTT. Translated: CAWSVLANTEAFF.

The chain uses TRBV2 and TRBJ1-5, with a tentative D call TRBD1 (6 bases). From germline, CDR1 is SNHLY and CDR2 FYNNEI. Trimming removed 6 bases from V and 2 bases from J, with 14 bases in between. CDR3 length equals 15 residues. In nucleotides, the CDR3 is TGTGCCAGCAGGGTAGCGGGGGCGGGCAATCAGCCCCAGCATTTT. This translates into CASRVAGAGNQPQHF.

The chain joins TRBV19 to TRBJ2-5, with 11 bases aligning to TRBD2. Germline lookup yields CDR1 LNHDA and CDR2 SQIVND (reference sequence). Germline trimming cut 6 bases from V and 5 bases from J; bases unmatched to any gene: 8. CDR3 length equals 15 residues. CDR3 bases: TGTGCCAGTAGACTAGCGGGAGAGGGATGGGAGACCCAGTACTTC. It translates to CASRLAGEGWETQYF.

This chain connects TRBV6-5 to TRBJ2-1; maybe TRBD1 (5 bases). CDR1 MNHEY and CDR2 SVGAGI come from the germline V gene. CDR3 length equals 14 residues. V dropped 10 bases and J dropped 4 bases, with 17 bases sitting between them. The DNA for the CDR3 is TGTGCCACCCTTGGGGCAGATTTGTACAATGAGCAGTTCTTC. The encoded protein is CATLGADLYNEQFF.

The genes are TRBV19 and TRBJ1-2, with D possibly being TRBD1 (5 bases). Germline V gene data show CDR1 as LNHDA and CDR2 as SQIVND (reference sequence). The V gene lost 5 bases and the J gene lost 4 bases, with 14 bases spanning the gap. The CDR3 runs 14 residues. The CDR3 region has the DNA TGTGCCAGTAGTTTCCCGGGGGGGAGCTATGGCTACACCTTC. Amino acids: CASSFPGGSYGYTF.

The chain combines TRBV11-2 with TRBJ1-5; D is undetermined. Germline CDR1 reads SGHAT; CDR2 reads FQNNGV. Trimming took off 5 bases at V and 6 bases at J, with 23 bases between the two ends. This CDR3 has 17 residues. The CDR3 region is CASSTHGTAVVIQPQHF. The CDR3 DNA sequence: TGTGCCAGCAGCACACACGGCACAGCCGTCGTCATTCAGCCCCAGCATTTT.